These 12 T cell receptor beta chains were sequenced from one sample in a study of naive and memory T cell subsets. Ligated cDNA underwent four rounds of PCR with nested alpha and beta constant region primers and SP2. TCRdb processed the UMI-ligation and nested PCR reads anew with MiXCR; each CDR3 protein has one entry. The sample comprises about 24,000 distinct CDR3 sequences, approximately 6% of which are singletons, and 6% to 8% rests with the top ten. Treatment denoted: skin biopsy from PPD injection site in Mantoux-positive individual. A UMI-containing oligonucleotide was joined by 3' ligation to the TCR cDNA template. The source was skin, collected from a tuberculin skin test site. Every receptor here comes from an adult in good health.

This clonotype was found many times. This sequence joins TRBV12-3 or TRBV12-4 and TRBJ2-5; either TRBD1 or TRBD2 may supply D (5 bases each). The CDR3 covers 14 residues. Trimming shortened V by 5 bases and J by 1 base, and 11 bases separated the two germline ends. This chain's CDR3 is CASSTPGTQETQYF. The DNA for the CDR3 is TGTGCCAGCAGTACCCCAGGGACCCAAGAGACCCAGTACTTC.

In nucleotides, the CDR3 is TGTGCCAGCAGGGTCCGGACAGGGGGCAATCAGCCCCAGCATTTT. Protein sequence: CASRVRTGGNQPQHF. The chain couples TRBV28 to TRBJ1-5, with 9 bases that match TRBD1. The CDR3 covers 15 residues. Per germline, CDR1 MDHEN and CDR2 SYDVKM. Trimming cost V 6 bases and J 2 bases; bases outside gene matches: 5.

This clonotype was counted at least ten times. The chain combines TRBV20-1 with TRBJ2-5; the D is unclear. The V end was cut by 6 bases, the J end by 5 bases, with 10 bases between. CDR3 length equals 11 residues. The germline V gene has CDR1 DFQATT and CDR2 SNEGSKA (reference sequence). CDR3 region: CSATNSETQYF. The CDR3 coding sequence is TGCAGTGCCACAAATTCGGAGACCCAGTACTTC.

J is TRBJ1-5 and V is TRBV6-2 or TRBV6-3; D is unresolved. The ends were cut back, 6 bases at V and 4 bases at J, with 7 bases in the middle. The CDR3 spans 12 residues. Germline CDR1 reads MNHEY; CDR2 reads SVGEGT. The CDR3 spells CASRNQNQPQHF. The CDR3 nucleotides read TGTGCCAGCAGGAACCAAAATCAGCCCCAGCATTTT.

This clonotype was seen at least ten times. This chain connects TRBV29-1 to TRBJ2-7; maybe TRBD1 (5 bases). V lost 7 bases and J lost 2, with 18 bases in between. Germline lookup yields CDR1 SQVTM and CDR2 ANQGSEA. This CDR3 spans 14 amino acids. CDR3 DNA sequence: TGCAGCGGTATACCCCAGGGCCCCCCCTACGAGCAGTACTTC. Amino acids: CSGIPQGPPYEQYF.

By sample fraction, this clonotype is medium-sized. This chain uses TRBV20-1 with TRBJ2-1; 10 positions agree with TRBD2. Germline trimming cut 4 bases from V and 7 bases from J; bases unmatched to any gene: 7. The length of the CDR3 is 14 residues. Germline V gene lookup returns CDR1 DFQATT and CDR2 SNEGSKA (reference sequence). CDR3 in amino acids: CSATLAGVRNEQFF. The CDR3 nucleotides are TGCAGTGCTACTCTAGCGGGAGTGCGGAATGAGCAGTTCTTC.

This clonotype is labeled medium-sized. CDR3 protein: CSVLGRNTEAFF. The CDR3 DNA reads TGCAGCGTTTTAGGGAGGAACACTGAAGCTTTCTTT. The chain links TRBV29-1 to TRBJ1-1; D not certain. This CDR3 is built from 12 residues. Trimming removed 5 bases at V and 1 base at J, with 8 bases between. The germline gives CDR1 SQVTM, CDR2 ANQGSEA.

This clonotype was counted at least ten times. This chain uses TRBV28 with TRBJ2-1, with 15 bases lining up with TRBD2. V trimming: 7 bases; J trimming: 2 bases; junction bases outside the gene matches: 18. This CDR3 comprises 21 residues. The germline V gene has CDR1 MDHEN and CDR2 SYDVKM. The CDR3 region is CASTLGRTSGRAYLPYNEQFF. DNA of the CDR3: TGTGCCAGCACCTTAGGGAGGACTAGCGGGAGGGCCTATCTCCCCTACAATGAGCAGTTCTTC.

This clonotype was observed a few times. The V and J genes are TRBV12-3 or TRBV12-4 and TRBJ2-7; D possibly corresponds to TRBD2 (5 bases). The CDR3 runs 15 residues. V lost 1 base and J lost 7, with 17 bases in between. CDR3 sequence reads: CASSLDFWEMGEQYF. The CDR3 coding sequence is TGTGCCAGCAGTTTAGATTTCTGGGAGATGGGGGAGCAGTACTTC.

This clonotype was observed at least ten times. The chain uses TRBV28 and TRBJ2-1, with 7 bases fitting TRBD2. Germline V gene data show CDR1 as MDHEN and CDR2 as SYDVKM. V was pared by 8 bases and J by 6 bases, with 10 bases of the junction left unmatched. The CDR3 runs 14 residues. CDR3 in amino acids: CASQPGSSGNEQFF. Here the CDR3 DNA reads TGTGCCAGCCAACCCGGGTCTAGCGGCAATGAGCAGTTCTTC.

The gene calls are TRBV6-1 and TRBJ2-7, with TRBD2 matching 11 bases. The CDR3 sequence is 13 residues long. Per germline, CDR1 MNHNS and CDR2 SASEGT. Trimming cost V 7 bases and J 4 bases; bases outside gene matches: 3. This chain's CDR3 is CASKTSGTYEQYF. CDR3 bases: TGTGCCAGCAAGACTAGCGGGACTTACGAGCAGTACTTC.

This clonotype was found many times. V gene TRBV7-2 combines with J gene TRBJ1-6; TRBD1 matches 9 bases. Germline CDR1 is SGHTA and CDR2 is FQGNSA. The CDR3 runs 15 residues. The ends lost 4 bases at V and 9 bases at J; junction bases unmatched: 7. Here the CDR3 DNA reads TGTGCCAGCAGCTCCGACAGGGGGGATGGTTCACCCCTCCACTTT. Translating gives CASSSDRGDGSPLHF. The full variable domain, completed using reference TRBV7-2 and TRBJ1-6, is GAGVSQSPSNKVTEKGKDVELRCDPISGHTALYWYRQSLGQGLEFLIYFQGNSAPDKSGLPSDRFSAERTGGSVSTLTIQRTQQEDSAVYLCASSSDRGDGSPLHFGNGTRLTVT.